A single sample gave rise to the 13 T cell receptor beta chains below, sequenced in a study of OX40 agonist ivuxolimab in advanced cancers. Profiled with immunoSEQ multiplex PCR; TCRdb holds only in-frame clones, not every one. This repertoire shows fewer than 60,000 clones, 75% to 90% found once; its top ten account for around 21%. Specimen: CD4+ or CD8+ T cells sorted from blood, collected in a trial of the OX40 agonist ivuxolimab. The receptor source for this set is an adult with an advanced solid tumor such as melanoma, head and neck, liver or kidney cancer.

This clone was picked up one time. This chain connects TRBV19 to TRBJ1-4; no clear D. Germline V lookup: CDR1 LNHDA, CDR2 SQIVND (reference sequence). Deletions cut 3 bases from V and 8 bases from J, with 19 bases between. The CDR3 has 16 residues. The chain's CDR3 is CASSILSLAGDEKLFF. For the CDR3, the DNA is TGTGCCAGTAGTATCCTATCCCTAGCGGGAGACGAAAAACTGTTTTTT.

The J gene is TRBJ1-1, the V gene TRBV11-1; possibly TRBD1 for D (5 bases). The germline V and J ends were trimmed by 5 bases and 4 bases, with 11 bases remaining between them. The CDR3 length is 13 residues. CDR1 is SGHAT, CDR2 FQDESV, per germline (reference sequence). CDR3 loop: CASSPGLSTEAFF. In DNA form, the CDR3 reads TGTGCCAGCAGCCCGGGGCTGAGCACTGAAGCTTTCTTT.

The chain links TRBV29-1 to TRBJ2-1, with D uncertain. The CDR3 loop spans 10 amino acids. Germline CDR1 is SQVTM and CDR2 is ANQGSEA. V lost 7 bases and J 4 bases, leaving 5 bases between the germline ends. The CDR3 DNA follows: TGCAGCGCCCTGTACAATGAGCAGTTCTTC. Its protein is CSALYNEQFF.

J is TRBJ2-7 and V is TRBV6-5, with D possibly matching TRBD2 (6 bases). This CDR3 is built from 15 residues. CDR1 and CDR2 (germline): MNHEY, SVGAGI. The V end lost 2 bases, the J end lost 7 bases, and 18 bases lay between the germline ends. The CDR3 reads CASSYPGPGGGEQYF. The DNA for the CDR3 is TGTGCCAGCAGTTACCCGGGCCCCGGAGGAGGGGAGCAGTACTTC.

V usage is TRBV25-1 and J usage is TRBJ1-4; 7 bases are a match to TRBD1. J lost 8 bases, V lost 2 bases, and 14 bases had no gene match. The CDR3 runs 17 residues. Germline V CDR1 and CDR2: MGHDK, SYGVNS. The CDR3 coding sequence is TGTGCCAGCAGTGAAACCTTCGCCCTTCGGACAGGCGAAAAACTGTTTTTT. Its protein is CASSETFALRTGEKLFF.

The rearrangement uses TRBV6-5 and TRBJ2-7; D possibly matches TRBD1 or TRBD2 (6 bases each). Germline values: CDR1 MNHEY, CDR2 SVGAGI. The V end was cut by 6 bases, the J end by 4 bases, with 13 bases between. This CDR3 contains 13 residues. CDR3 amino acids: CASSPRGGYEQYV. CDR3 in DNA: TGTGCCAGCAGCCCCAGGGGAGGTTACGAGCAGTACGTC.

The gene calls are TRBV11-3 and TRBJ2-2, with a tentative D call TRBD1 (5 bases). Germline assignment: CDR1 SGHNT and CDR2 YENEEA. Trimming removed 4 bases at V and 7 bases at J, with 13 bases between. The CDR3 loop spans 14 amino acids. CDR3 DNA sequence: TGTGCCAGCAGCTCCCTCGACAGTTACGGGGAGCTGTTTTTT. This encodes CASSSLDSYGELFF.

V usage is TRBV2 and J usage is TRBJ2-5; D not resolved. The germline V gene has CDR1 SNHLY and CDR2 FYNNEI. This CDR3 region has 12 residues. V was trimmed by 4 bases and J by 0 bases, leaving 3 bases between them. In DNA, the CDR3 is TGTGCCAGCAGTGCTTACCAAGAGACCCAGTACTTC. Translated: CASSAYQETQYF.

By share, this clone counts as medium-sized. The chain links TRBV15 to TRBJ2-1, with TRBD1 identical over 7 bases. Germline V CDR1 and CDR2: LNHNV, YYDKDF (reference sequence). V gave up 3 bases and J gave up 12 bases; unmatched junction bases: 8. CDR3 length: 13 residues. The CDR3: CATSSGDRAGQFF. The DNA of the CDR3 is TGTGCCACCAGCAGCGGCGACAGGGCTGGGCAGTTCTTC.

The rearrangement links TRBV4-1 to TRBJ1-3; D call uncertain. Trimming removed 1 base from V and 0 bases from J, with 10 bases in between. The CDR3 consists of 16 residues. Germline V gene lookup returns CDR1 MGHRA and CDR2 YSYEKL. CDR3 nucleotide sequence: TGCGCCAGCAGCCAAGGGCCACTAAGCTCTGGAAACACCATATATTTT. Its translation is CASSQGPLSSGNTIYF.

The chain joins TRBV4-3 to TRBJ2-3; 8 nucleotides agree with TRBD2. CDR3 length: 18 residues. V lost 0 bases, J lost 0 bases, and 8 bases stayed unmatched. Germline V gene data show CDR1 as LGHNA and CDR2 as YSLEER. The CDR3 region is CASSQDLLAGSSTDTQYF. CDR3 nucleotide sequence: TGCGCCAGCAGCCAAGATCTTCTAGCGGGCTCTAGCACAGATACGCAGTATTTT.

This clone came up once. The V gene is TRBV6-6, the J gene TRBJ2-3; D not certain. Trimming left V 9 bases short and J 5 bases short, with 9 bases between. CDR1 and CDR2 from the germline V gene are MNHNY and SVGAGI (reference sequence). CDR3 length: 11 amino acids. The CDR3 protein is CASGVGDTQYF. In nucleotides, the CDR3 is TGTGCCAGTGGGGTGGGAGATACGCAGTATTTT.

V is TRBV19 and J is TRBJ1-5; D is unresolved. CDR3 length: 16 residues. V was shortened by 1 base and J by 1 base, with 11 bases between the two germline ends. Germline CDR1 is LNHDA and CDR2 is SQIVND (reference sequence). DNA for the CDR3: TGTGCCAGTAGTATAGCGGGGTTTACGAGCAATCAGCCCCAGCATTTT. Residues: CASSIAGFTSNQPQHF.